The table lists the clone carrying this T cell receptor beta chain with many counts. Its antigen is undetermined. Library preparation followed earlier protocols using designated TCR primers. Each CDR3 protein gets one entry after TCRdb re-called the PCR reads with MiXCR. The table includes 65,000 to 70,000 distinct CDR3 sequences, about a sixth detected once. The data were obtained in a study of molecular identifiers for immune sequencing clone quantification. CDR3 size: 16 residues. With 4 bases removed from V and 5 bases from J, the gap between germline ends came to 18 bases. Germline V CDR1 and CDR2: LNHDA, SQIVND (reference sequence). Sorting recovered naive CD8 T cells on a CD8+CD4-CCR7+CD45RA+ profile. Points from the study as a whole: Among approximately 1 million naive cells, as was reported, spiked Jurkat TCR RNA from one cell was detectable.

The specimen sequenced was naive CD8+ T cells from blood, with Jurkat cell RNA spiked in. Subset in this sample: FACS-sorted CD8+CD4-CCR7+CD45RA+ naive T cells. J is TRBJ2-1 and V is TRBV19; either TRBD1 or TRBD2 may supply D (5 bases each). The receptor was derived from a human donor in good health. Some libraries in this study had Jurkat cell RNA spiked in. The CDR3 DNA follows: TGTGCCAGTAGTAAAGTTGGGTCGGGGCACGACAATGAGCAGTTCTTC. It is translated as CASSKVGSGHDNEQFF.